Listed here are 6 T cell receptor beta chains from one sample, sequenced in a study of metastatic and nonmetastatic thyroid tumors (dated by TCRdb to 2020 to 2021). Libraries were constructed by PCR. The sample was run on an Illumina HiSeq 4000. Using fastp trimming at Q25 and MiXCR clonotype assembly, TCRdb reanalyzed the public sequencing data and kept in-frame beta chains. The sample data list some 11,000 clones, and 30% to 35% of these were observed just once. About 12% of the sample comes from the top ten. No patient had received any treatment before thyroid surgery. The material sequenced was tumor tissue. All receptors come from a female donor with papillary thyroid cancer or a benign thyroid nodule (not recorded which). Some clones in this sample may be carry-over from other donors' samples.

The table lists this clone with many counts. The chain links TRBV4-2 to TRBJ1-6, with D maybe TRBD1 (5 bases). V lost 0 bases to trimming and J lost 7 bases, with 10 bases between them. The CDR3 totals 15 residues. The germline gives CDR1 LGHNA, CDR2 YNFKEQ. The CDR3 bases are TGTGCCAGCAGCCAAGAAACGACAGCAAATTCACCCCTCCACTTT. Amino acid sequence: CASSQETTANSPLHF.

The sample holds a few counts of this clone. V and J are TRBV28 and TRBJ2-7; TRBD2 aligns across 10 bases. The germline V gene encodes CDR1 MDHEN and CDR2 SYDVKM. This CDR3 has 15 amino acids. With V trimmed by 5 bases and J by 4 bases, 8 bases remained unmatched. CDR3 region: CASSASGSLGYEQYF. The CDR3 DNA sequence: TGTGCCAGCAGTGCTAGCGGGAGTTTGGGGTACGAGCAGTACTTC.

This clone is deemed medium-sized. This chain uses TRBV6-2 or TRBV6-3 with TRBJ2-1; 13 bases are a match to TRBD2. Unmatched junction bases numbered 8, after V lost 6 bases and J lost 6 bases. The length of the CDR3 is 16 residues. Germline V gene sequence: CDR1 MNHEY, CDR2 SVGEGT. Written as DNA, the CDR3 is TGTGCCAGCAGCCTACGGGGACTAGCGGGGATCAATGAGCAGTTCTTC. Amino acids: CASSLRGLAGINEQFF.

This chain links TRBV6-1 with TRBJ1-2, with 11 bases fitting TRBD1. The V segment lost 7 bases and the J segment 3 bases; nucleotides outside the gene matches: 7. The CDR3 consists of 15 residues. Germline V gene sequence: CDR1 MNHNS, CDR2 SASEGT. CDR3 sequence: CASIKGQGAHYGYTF. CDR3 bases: TGTGCCAGCATAAAAGGACAGGGGGCTCACTATGGCTACACCTTC.

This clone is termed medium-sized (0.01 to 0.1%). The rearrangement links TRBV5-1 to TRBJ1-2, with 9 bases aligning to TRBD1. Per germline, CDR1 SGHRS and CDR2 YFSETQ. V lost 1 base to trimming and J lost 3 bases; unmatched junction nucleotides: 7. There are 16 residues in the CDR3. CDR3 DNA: TGCGCCAGCAGCTTGTCTCCGGGACAGGGAGACTATGGCTACACCTTC. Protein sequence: CASSLSPGQGDYGYTF.

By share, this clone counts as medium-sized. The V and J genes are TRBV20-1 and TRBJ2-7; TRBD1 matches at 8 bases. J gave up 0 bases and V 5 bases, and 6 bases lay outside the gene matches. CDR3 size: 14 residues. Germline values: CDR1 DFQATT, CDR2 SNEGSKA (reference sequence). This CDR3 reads CSAPQGASSYEQYF. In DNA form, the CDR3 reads TGCAGTGCTCCCCAGGGGGCCAGCTCCTACGAGCAGTACTTC.